This T cell receptor (beta chain) was observed in a study of beta chain features in type 1 diabetes. At the level of the study: Cells sorted and examined across all samples totaled roughly 98 million.

This CDR3 is 14 amino acids long. Germline loops: CDR1 SEHNR, CDR2 FQNEAQ (reference sequence). After removal of 6 bases from V and 5 bases from J, the junction contained 9 bases not matched to a gene. A remark on this clone: Its target is unknown.

Study-wide points: Among patients with Type 1 diabetes, TCRB CDR3s were moderately but significantly shorter in every one of the four CD4+ subsets. Here, the possible influence of HLA type (on TCRB rearrangement) remained unresolved.

Expressed TCRB transcripts were sequenced after all isolated RNA was converted to cDNA. Produced via immunoSEQ multiplex PCR; TCRdb's table is partial and in-frame only. The sample holds under 350,000 clones, 24% seen once. The source of this sequence is a young woman with type 1 diabetes. V gene TRBV7-9 combines with J gene TRBJ1-1; the match to TRBD1 covers 7 bases. Sequencing was done on a sample of naive CD4+ T cells from blood. The CDR3 nucleotides are TGTGCCAGCAGGCGAAAGACAGGGCCGACTGAAGCTTTCTTT. Translating gives CASRRKTGPTEAFF.